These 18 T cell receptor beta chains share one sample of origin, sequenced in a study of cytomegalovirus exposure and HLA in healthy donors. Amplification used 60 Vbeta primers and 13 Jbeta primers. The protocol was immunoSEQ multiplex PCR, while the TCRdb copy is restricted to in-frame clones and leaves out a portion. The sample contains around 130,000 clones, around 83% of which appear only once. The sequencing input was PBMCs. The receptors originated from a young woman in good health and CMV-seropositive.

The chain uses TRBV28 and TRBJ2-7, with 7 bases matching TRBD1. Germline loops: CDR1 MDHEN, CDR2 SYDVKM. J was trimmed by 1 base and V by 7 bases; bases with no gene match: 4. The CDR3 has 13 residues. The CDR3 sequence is CASKDRMSYEQYF. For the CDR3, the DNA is TGTGCCAGCAAGGACAGGATGTCCTACGAGCAGTACTTC.

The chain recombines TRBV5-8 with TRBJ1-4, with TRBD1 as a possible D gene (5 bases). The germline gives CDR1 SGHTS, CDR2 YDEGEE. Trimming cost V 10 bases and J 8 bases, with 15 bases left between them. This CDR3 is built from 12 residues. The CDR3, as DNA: TGTGCCGCAACCGGGGCGGGGGAAAAACTGTTTTTT. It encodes CAATGAGEKLFF.

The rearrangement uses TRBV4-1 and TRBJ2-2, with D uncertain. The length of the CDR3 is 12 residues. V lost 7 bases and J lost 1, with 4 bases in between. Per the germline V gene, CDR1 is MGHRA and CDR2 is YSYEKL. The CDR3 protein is CASKQNTGELFF. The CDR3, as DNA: TGCGCCAGCAAACAGAACACCGGGGAGCTGTTTTTT.

The CDR3: CASRPRGDQPQHF. The CDR3 coding sequence is TGTGCCAGCAGACCCAGGGGGGATCAGCCCCAGCATTTT. The chain couples TRBV6-5 to TRBJ1-5; 7 bases align to TRBD1. Trimming cost V 6 bases and J 5 bases; bases outside gene matches: 4. There are 13 residues in the CDR3. CDR1 and CDR2 from the germline V gene are MNHEY and SVGAGI.

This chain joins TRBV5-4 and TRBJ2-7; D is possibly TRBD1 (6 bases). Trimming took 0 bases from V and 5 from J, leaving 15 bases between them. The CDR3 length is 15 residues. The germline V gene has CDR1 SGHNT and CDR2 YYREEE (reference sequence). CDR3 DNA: TGTGCCAGCAGCTTGGAGAATTCAGGGGTCCACGAGCAGTACTTC. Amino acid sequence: CASSLENSGVHEQYF. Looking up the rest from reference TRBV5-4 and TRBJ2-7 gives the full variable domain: ETGVTQSPTHLIKTRGQQVTLRCSSQSGHNTVSWYQQALGQGPQFIFQYYREEENGRGNFPPRFSGLQFPNYSSELNVNALELDDSALYLCASSLENSGVHEQYFGPGTRLTVT.

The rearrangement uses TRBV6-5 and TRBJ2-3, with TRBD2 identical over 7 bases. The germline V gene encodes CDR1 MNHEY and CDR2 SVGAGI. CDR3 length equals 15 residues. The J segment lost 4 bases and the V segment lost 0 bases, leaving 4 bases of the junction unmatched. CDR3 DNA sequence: TGTGCCAGCAGTTACTCCGGGGGGTCGGCAGATACGCAGTATTTT. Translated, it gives CASSYSGGSADTQYF.

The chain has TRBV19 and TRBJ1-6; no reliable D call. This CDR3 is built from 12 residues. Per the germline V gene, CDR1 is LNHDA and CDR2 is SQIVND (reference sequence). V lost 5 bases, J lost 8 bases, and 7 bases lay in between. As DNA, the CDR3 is TGTGCCAGTAGTGCGGGCGATTCACCCCTCCACTTT. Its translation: CASSAGDSPLHF.

CDR3 protein: CAWSGLEGSYNEQFF. CDR3 bases: TGTGCCTGGAGTGGTCTGGAGGGTTCATACAATGAGCAGTTCTTC. The V and J genes are TRBV30 and TRBJ2-1, with a tentative D call TRBD2 (6 bases). This CDR3 has 15 residues. V lost 1 base and J lost 4, with 14 bases in between. Per germline, CDR1 GTSNPN and CDR2 SVGIG (reference sequence). Full variable domain (missing parts from reference TRBV30 and TRBJ2-1): SQTIHQWPATLVQPVGSPLSLECTVEGTSNPNLYWYRQAAGRGLQLLFYSVGIGQISSEVPQNLSASRPQDRQFILSSKKLLLSDSGFYLCAWSGLEGSYNEQFFGPGTRLTVL.

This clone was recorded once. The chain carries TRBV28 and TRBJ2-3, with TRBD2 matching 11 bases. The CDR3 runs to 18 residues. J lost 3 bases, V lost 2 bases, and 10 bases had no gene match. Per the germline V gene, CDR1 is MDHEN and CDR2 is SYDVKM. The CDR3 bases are TGTGCCAGCAGTTTAGCTCCGTATAGCGGGGGGGAGACAGATACGCAGTATTTT. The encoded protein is CASSLAPYSGGETDTQYF. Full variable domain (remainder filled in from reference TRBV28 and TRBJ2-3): DVKVTQSSRYLVKRTGEKVFLECVQDMDHENMFWYRQDPGLGLRLIYFSYDVKMKEKGDIPEGYSVSREKKERFSLILESASTNQTSMYLCASSLAPYSGGETDTQYFGPGTRLTVL.

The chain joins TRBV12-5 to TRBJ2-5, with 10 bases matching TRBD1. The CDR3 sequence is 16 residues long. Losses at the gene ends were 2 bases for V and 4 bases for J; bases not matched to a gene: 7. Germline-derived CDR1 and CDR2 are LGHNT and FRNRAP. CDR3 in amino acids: CASGLPNDRGLETQYF. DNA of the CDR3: TGTGCTAGTGGTTTGCCCAACGACAGGGGGCTAGAGACCCAGTACTTC.

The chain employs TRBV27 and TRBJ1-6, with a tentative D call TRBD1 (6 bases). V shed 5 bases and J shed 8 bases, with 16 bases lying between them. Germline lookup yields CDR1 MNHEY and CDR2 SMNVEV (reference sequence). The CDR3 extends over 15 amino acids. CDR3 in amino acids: CASSVPGTKDSPLHF. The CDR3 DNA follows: TGTGCCAGCAGTGTCCCCGGGACAAAGGATTCACCCCTCCACTTT.

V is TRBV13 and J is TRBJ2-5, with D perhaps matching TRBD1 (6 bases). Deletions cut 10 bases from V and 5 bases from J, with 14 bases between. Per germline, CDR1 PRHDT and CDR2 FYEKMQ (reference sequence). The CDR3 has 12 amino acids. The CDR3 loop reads CATRPRGETQYF. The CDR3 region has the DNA TGTGCCACCAGACCTAGGGGGGAGACCCAGTACTTC.

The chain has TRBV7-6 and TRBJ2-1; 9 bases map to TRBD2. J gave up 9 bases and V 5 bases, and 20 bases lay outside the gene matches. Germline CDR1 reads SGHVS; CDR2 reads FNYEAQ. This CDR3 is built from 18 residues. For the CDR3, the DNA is TGTGCCAGCAGCCTAGGCGGGGTAGCGGGGGTCGCTCTGGGTGAGCAGTTCTTC. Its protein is CASSLGGVAGVALGEQFF.

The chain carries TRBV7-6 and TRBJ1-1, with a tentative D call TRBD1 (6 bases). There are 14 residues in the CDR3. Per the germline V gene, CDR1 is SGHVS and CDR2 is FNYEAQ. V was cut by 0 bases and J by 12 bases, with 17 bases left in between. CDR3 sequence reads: CASSLAGLGAVSFF. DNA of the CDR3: TGTGCCAGCAGCTTAGCGGGGCTGGGGGCAGTTTCTTTCTTT.

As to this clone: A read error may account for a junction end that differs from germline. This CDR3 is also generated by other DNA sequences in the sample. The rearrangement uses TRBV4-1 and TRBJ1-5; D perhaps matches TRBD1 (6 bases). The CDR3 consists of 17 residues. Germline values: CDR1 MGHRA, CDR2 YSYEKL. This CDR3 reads CASSQDTAGVGNQPQHF. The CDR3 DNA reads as TGCGCCAGCAGTCAAGATACGGCAGGGGTGGGCAATCAGCCCCAGCATTTT.

In DNA, the CDR3 is TGTGCCAGCAGACGGGACACTTCAAATCAGCCCCAGCATTTT. Its translation is CASRRDTSNQPQHF. V and J are TRBV28 and TRBJ1-5, with D possibly TRBD1 on 6 matching bases. Trimming pared 6 bases from V and 4 bases from J, leaving 13 bases between. Germline assignment: CDR1 MDHEN and CDR2 SYDVKM. The CDR3 has 14 amino acids.

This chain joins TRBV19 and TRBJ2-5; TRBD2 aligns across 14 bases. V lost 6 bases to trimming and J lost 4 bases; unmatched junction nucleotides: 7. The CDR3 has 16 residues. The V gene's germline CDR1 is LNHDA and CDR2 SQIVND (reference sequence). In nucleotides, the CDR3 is TGTGCCAGTAGCGTAGCCGGGACTAGCGGGGGAGAGACCCAGTACTTC. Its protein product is CASSVAGTSGGETQYF.

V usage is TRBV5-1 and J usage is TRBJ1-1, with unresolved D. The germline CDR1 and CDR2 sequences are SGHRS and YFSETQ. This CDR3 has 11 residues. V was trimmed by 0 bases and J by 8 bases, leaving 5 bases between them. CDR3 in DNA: TGCGCCAGCAGCTTGGGGGCGGAAGCTTTCTTT. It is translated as CASSLGAEAFF.